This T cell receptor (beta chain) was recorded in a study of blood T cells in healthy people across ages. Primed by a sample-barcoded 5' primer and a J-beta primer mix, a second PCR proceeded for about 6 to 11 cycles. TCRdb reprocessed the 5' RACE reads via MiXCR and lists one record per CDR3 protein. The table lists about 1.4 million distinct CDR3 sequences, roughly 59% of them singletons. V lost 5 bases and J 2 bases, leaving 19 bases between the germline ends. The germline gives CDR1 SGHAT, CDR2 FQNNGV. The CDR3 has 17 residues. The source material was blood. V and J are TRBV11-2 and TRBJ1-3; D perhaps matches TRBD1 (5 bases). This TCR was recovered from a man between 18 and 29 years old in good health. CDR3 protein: CASSGQDSVGPGNTIYF. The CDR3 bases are TGTGCCAGCAGCGGACAAGACAGTGTGGGACCTGGAAACACCATATATTTT.